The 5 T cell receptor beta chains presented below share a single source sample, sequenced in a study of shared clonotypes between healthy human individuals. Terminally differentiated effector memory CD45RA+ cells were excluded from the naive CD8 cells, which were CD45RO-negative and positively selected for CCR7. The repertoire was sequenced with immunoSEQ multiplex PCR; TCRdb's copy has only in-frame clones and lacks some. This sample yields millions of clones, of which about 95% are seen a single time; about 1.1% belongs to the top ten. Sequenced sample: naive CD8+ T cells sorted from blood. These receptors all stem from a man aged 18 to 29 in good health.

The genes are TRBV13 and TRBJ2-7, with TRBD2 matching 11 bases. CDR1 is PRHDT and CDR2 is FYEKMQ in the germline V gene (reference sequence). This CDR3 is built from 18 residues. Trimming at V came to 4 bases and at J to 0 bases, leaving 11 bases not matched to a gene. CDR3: CASSSLETSGKSSYEQYF. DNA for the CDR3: TGTGCCAGCAGCTCTCTCGAGACTAGCGGGAAGAGCTCCTACGAGCAGTACTTC.

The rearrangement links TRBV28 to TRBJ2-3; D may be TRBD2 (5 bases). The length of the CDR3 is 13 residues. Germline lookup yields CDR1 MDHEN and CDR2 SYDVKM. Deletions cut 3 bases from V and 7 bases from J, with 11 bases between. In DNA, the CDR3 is TGTGCCAGCAGTTTCAGAGGGCGGAATACGCAGTATTTT. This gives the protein CASSFRGRNTQYF.

The CDR3 here is CARSFLVRDSYEQYF. The CDR3 coding sequence is TGTGCCAGAAGCTTCTTGGTAAGGGACTCCTACGAGCAGTACTTC. The rearrangement joins TRBV5-3 to TRBJ2-7; the D is unclear. TRBV5-3 is an ORF for which the function is uncertain. The CDR3 loop spans 15 amino acids. V was clipped by 2 bases and J by 0 bases, with 12 bases between them.

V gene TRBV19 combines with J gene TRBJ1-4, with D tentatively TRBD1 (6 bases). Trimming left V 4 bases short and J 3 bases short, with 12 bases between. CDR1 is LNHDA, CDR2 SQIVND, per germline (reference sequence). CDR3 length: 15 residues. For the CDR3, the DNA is TGTGCCAGTAGTAGCCGGACAGCTCCTAATGAAAAACTGTTTTTT. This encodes CASSSRTAPNEKLFF.

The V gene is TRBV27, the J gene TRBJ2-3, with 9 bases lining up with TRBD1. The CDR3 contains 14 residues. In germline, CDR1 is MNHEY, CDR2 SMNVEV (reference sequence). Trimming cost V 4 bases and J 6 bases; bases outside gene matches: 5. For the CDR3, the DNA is TGTGCCAGCAGTTGGGACAGGGCCATCGATACGCAGTATTTT. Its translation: CASSWDRAIDTQYF.